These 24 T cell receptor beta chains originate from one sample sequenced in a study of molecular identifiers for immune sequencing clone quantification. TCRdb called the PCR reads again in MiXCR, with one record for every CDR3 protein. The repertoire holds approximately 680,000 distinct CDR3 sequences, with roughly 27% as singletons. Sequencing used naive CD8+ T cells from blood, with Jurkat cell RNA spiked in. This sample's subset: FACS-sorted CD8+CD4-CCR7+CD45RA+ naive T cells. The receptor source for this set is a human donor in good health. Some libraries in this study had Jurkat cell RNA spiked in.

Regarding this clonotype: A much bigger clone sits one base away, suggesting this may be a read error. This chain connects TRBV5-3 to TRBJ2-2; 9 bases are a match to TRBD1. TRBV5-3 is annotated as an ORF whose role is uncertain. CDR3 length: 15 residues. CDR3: CASSSGTGYTGEPFF. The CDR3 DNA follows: TGTGCCAGCAGCTCCGGGACAGGGTACACCGGGGAGCCGTTTTTT.

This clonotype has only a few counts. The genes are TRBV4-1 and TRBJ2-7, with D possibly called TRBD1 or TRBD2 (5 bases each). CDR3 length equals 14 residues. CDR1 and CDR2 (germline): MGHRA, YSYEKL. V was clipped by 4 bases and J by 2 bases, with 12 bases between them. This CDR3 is CASSPETAAYEQYF. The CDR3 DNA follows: TGCGCCAGCAGCCCTGAGACAGCGGCCTACGAGCAGTACTTC.

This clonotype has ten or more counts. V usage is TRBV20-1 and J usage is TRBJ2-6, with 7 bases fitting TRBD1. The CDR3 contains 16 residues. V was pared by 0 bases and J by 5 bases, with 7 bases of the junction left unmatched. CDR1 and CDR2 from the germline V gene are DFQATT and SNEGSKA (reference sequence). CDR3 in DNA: TGCAGTGCTAGAGACAAAGAGGGGGCGAGGGCCAACGTCCTGACTTTC. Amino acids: CSARDKEGARANVLTF.

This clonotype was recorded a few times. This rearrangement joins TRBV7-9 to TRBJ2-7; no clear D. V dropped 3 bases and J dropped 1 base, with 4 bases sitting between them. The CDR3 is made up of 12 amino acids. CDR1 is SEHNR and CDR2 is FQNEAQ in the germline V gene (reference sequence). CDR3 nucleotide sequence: TGTGCCAGCAGCTTCTTATCCTACGAGCAGTACTTC. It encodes CASSFLSYEQYF.

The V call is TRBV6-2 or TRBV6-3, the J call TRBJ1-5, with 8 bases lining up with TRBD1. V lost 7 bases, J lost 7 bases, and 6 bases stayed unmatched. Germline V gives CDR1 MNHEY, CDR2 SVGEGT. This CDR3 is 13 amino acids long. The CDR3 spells CASKGQGYQPQHF. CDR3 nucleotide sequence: TGTGCCAGCAAAGGACAGGGCTACCAGCCCCAGCATTTT.

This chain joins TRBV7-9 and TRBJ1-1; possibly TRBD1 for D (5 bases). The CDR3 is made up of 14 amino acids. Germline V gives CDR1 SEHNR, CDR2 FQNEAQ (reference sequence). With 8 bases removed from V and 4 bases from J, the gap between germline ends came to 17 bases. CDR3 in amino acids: CASGYVGGFTEAFF. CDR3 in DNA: TGTGCCAGCGGGTATGTCGGGGGGTTCACTGAAGCTTTCTTT. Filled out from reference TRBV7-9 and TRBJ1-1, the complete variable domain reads DTGVSQNPRHKITKRGQNVTFRCDPISEHNRLYWYRQTLGQGPEFLTYFQNEAQLEKSRLLSDRFSAERPKGSFSTLEIQRTEQGDSAMYLCASGYVGGFTEAFFGQGTRLTVV.

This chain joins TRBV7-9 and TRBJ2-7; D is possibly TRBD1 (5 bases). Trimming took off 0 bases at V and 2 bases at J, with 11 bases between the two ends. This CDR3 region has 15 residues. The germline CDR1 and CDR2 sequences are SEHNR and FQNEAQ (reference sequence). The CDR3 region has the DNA TGTGCCAGCAGCTTAGCTATAGGGGCCGCCTACGAGCAGTACTTC. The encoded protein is CASSLAIGAAYEQYF.

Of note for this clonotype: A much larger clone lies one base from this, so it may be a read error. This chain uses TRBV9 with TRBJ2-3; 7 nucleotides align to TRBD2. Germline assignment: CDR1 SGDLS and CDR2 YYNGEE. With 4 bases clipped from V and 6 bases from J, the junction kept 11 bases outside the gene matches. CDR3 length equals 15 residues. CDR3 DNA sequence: TGTGCCAGCAGCCTAGGGACCGGGGGGTATGATACGCAGTATTTT. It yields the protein CASSLGTGGYDTQYF.

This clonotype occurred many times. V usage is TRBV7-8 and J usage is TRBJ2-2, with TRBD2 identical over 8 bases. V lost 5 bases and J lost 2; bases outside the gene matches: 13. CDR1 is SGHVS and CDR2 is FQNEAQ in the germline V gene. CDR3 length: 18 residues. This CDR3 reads CASSAHAWRGVNTGELFF. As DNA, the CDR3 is TGTGCCAGCAGCGCCCATGCTTGGCGGGGGGTCAACACCGGGGAGCTGTTTTTT.

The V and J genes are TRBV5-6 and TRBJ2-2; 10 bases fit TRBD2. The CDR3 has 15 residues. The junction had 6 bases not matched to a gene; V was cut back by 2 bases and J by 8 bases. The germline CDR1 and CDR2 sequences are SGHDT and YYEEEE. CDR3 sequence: CASSFLAGDQGELFF. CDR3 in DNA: TGTGCCAGCAGCTTTCTAGCGGGAGACCAAGGGGAGCTGTTTTTT. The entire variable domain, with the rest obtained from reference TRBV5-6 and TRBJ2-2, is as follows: DAGVTQSPTHLIKTRGQQVTLRCSPKSGHDTVSWYQQALGQGPQFIFQYYEEEERQRGNFPDRFSGHQFPNYSSELNVNALLLGDSALYLCASSFLAGDQGELFFGEGSRLTVL.

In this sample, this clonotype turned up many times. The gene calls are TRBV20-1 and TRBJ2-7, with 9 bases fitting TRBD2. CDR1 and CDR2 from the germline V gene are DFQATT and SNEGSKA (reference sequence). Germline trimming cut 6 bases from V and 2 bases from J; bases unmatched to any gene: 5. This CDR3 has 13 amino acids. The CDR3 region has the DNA TGCAGTGCACTAGCGGGCGTTACCTACGAGCAGTACTTC. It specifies CSALAGVTYEQYF.

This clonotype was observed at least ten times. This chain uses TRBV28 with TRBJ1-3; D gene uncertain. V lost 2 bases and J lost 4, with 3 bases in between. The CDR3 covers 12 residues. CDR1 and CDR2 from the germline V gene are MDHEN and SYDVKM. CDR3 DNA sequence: TGTGCCAGCAGTTTACAGGGAAACACCATATATTTT. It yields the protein CASSLQGNTIYF.

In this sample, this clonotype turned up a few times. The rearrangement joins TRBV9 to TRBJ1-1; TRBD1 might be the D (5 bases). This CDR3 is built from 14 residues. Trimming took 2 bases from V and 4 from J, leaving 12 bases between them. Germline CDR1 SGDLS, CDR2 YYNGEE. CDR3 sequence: CASSVSQGSTEAFF. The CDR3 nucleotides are TGTGCCAGCAGCGTTAGCCAGGGATCCACTGAAGCTTTCTTT.

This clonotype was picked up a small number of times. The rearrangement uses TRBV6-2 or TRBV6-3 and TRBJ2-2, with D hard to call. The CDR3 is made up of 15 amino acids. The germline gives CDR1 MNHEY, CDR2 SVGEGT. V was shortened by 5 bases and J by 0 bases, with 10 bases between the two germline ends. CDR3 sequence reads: CASSPPFANTGELFF. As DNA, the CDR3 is TGTGCCAGCAGTCCCCCCTTTGCGAACACCGGGGAGCTGTTTTTT.

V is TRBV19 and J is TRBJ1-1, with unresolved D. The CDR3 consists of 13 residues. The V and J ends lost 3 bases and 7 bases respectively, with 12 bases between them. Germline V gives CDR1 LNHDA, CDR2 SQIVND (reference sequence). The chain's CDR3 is CASSIATSSEAFF. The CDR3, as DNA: TGTGCCAGTAGTATTGCTACCAGCAGTGAAGCTTTCTTT.

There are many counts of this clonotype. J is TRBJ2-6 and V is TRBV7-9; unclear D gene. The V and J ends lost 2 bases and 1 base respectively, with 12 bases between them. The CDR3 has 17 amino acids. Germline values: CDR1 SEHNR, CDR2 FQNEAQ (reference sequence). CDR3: CASSLLMRQSGANVLTF. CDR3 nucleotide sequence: TGTGCCAGCAGCTTATTAATGAGGCAGTCTGGGGCCAACGTCCTGACTTTC.

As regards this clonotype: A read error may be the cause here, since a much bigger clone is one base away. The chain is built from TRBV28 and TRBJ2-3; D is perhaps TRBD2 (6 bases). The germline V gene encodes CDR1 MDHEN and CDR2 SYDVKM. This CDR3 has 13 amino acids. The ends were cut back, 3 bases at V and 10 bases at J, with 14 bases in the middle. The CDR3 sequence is CASSLASDDAQYF. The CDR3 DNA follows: TGTGCCAGCAGTTTGGCTAGCGATGATGCGCAGTATTTT. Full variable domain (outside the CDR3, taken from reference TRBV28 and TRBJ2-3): DVKVTQSSRYLVKRTGEKVFLECVQDMDHENMFWYRQDPGLGLRLIYFSYDVKMKEKGDIPEGYSVSREKKERFSLILESASTNQTSMYLCASSLASDDAQYFGPGTRLTVL.

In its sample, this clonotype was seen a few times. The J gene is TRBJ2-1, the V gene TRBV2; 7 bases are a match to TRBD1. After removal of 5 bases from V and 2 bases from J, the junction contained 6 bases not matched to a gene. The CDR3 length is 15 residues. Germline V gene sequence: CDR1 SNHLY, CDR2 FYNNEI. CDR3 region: CASSHGTETYNEQFF. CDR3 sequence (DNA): TGTGCCAGCAGTCACGGGACAGAAACCTACAATGAGCAGTTCTTC.

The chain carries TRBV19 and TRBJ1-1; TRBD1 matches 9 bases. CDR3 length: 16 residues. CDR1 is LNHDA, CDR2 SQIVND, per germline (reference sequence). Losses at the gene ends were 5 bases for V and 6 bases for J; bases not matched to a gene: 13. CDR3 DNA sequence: TGTGCCAGTAGTGGAACAGGGGGCTTGTTTTTCCCTGAAGCTTTCTTT. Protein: CASSGTGGLFFPEAFF.

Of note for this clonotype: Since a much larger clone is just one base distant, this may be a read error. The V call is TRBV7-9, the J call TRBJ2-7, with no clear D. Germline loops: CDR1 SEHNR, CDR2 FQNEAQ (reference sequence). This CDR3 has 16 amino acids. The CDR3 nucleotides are TGTGCCAGCAGCGGCCGCGATGCGACGAGCTCCTGCGAGCAGTACTTC. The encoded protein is CASSGRDATSSCEQYF.

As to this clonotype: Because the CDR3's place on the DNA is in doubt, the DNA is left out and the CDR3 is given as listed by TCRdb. CDR3 amino acids: CSVGAGADYGYPF. This rearrangement joins TRBV29-1 to TRBJ1-2; TRBD1, the table's D call, lacks a check against the DNA. Germline assignment: CDR1 SQVTM and CDR2 ANQGSEA. The CDR3 length is 13 residues, termini included.

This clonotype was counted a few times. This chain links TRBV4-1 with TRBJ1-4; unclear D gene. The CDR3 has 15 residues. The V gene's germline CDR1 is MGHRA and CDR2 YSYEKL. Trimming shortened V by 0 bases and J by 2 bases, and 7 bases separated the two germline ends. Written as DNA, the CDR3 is TGCGCCAGCAGCCAAGATCCGGGCACTAATGAAAAACTGTTTTTT. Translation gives CASSQDPGTNEKLFF.

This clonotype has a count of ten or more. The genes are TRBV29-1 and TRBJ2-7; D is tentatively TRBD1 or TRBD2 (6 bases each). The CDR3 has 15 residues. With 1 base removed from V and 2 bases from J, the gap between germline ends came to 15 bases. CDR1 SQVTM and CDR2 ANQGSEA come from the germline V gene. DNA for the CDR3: TGCAGCGTTGAAGTGCGTGGGGGGCCCGCCTACGAGCAGTACTTC. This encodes CSVEVRGGPAYEQYF.

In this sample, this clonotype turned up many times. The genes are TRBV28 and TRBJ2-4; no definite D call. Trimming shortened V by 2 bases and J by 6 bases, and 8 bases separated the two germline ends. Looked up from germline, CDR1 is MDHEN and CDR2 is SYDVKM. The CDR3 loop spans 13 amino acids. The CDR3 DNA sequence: TGTGCCAGCAGTTTAGGTTCGGCAAACATTCAGTACTTC. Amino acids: CASSLGSANIQYF.